This T cell receptor beta chain was recorded in a study of blood T cell repertoires in COVID-19. At the level of the study: COVID-19 samples from acute and convalescent phases originated in the United States, Italy and Spain. Nucleic acid was either cDNA or gDNA, and it came from T cells, B-cell-depleted T cells, or PBMCs.

J gave up 2 bases and V 4 bases, and 1 base lay outside the gene matches. Per the germline V gene, CDR1 is SGDLS and CDR2 is YYNGEE. The CDR3 sequence is 15 residues long. Original processing methods: How many nucleated cells were present was estimated from reference gene primer amplification. Sequencing used immunoSEQ multiplex PCR; TCRdb keeps in-frame clones, though not all of them. The V and J calls and clone size were taken over from that table, and D and trimming were inferred from the DNA. This table holds approximately 70,000 clones, around 85% found once. In this sample, this clone turned up once.

V and J are TRBV9 and TRBJ2-1; TRBD2 matches at 12 bases. Input material: peripheral blood. The clonotype comes from an elderly woman with active or convalescent COVID-19. The CDR3, as DNA: TGTGCCAGCAGCTCTAGCGGGGGGGCCTACAATGAGCAGTTCTTC. Translating it yields CASSSSGGAYNEQFF.